This T cell receptor (beta chain) came from a study of spatial heterogeneity in lung cancer. Per the germline V gene, CDR1 is SGHTA and CDR2 is FQGNSA. The V end was cut by 4 bases, the J end by 3 bases, with 5 bases between. This CDR3 region has 12 residues. The sample holds a few counts of this clonotype. The antigen is undetermined. Since it is a stray read in a library aimed at alpha chains, this beta chain has a size that is not meaningful. TCRdb recomputed calls from the 5' RACE reads with MiXCR, one row per CDR3 protein. The sample lists roughly 1,200 distinct CDR3 sequences; 25% to 35% were seen once. Study-wide findings and caveats: The study found that expanded intratumoral alpha and beta TCR counts tracked tumor mutation counts.

Stated time point: sample taken at primary tumor resection. This sequence originates from a male donor with early-stage non-small cell lung cancer. The chain links TRBV7-2 to TRBJ2-3; D call uncertain. The sequencing here drew on lung tumor tissue, taken at surgery. The CDR3 region is CASSSYTDTQYF. As DNA, the CDR3 is TGTGCCAGCAGCTCCTATACAGATACGCAGTATTTT.